The clone carrying this TCR beta chain was seen more than once but under ten times. TCRdb fed the RT-PCR reads into MiXCR, producing one record per CDR3 protein. Among about 680,000 distinct CDR3 sequences listed, approximately 14% were seen once. There are 12 residues in the CDR3. Germline CDR1 is GTSNPN and CDR2 is SVGIG (reference sequence). V was shortened by 0 bases and J by 8 bases, with 10 bases between the two germline ends. The chain couples TRBV30 to TRBJ1-1, with unresolved D. The sequenced sample was memory CD4+ T cells from blood. The clonotype originates from a female donor in good health, serving as a healthy control. DNA for the CDR3: TGTGCCTGGAGTGTATCTATAATCGAAGCTTTCTTT. Its translation: CAWSVSIIEAFF.